Presented here are 17 T cell receptor beta chains from one specimen sequenced in a study of CD8+CD57+ T cells in acquired aplastic anemia. Template material for TCR beta VDJ and CDR3 profiling consisted of genomic DNA. TCRdb called the reads again in MiXCR, with one record for every CDR3 protein. The table lists a few hundred thousand distinct CDR3 sequences, roughly 50% of them singletons, with 20% in the top ten. Patients chosen for sequencing had shown CD8+CD57+ cell expansion by flow cytometry. Sequenced: sorted CD4+, CD8+, or CD8+CD57+ T cells (not recorded which) from PBMCs. Every receptor here comes from a human donor with aplastic anemia.

This clonotype was seen just once. A much larger clone lies a single base off, so this may be a read error. The CDR3: CASKPGSGGVDQPQHF. The CDR3 DNA is TGCGCCAGCAAACCCGGGAGTGGGGGAGTCGATCAGCCCCAGCATTTT. The chain employs TRBV5-1 and TRBJ1-5; possible D gene TRBD1, 5 bases. The CDR3 is 16 residues long. Germline CDR1 reads SGHRS; CDR2 reads YFSETQ. V lost 6 bases and J 5 bases, leaving 21 bases between the germline ends.

The rearrangement uses TRBV11-3 and TRBJ2-7, with unresolved D. Germline CDR1 is SGHNT and CDR2 is YENEEA. V was shortened by 1 base and J by 2 bases, with 9 bases between the two germline ends. The CDR3 is made up of 14 amino acids. The CDR3 region has the DNA TGTGCCAGCAGCTTAGGATTCGGAGCCTACGAGCAGTACTTC. Protein product: CASSLGFGAYEQYF.

About this clonotype: A junction boundary mismatches the germline segment, possibly from a read error. The V call is TRBV29-1, the J call TRBJ1-5; D might be TRBD1 (5 bases). CDR1 and CDR2 (germline): SQVTM, ANQGSEA. This CDR3 region has 15 residues. The CDR3 reads CGVAKGSDSNQPQHF. The DNA for the CDR3 is TGCGGCGTTGCTAAGGGGAGTGATAGCAATCAGCCCCAGCATTTT.

This chain uses TRBV29-1 with TRBJ2-5; D is undetermined. Germline-derived CDR1 and CDR2 are SQVTM and ANQGSEA. The length of the CDR3 is 13 residues. V was shortened by 3 bases and J by 1 base, with 9 bases between the two germline ends. The CDR3 loop is CSVDHQGQETQYF. Written as DNA, the CDR3 is TGCAGCGTTGATCACCAAGGCCAAGAGACCCAGTACTTC.

This clonotype has a single count. The J gene is TRBJ1-5, the V gene TRBV2; 8 nucleotides line up with TRBD1. Germline CDR1 and CDR2: SNHLY and FYNNEI. The CDR3 consists of 15 residues. The DNA for the CDR3 is TGTGCAATCCAGCCCTTACAGGGGGACAATCAGCCCCAGCATTTT. It specifies CAIQPLQGDNQPQHF.

The chain uses TRBV7-8 and TRBJ2-6; tentative D call: TRBD1 (6 bases). CDR3 length equals 18 residues. Germline V gene lookup returns CDR1 SGHVS and CDR2 FQNEAQ. Trimming removed 6 bases from V and 0 bases from J, with 18 bases in between. The CDR3 here is CASSLQGMGASGANVLTF. CDR3 DNA: TGTGCCAGCAGTCTCCAGGGGATGGGGGCCTCTGGGGCCAACGTCCTGACTTTC. Variable domain in full (rest from reference TRBV7-8 and TRBJ2-6): GAGVSQSPRYKVAKRGQDVALRCDPISGHVSLFWYQQALGQGPEFLTYFQNEAQLDKSGLPSDRFFAERPEGSVSTLKIQRTQQEDSAVYLCASSLQGMGASGANVLTFGAGSRLTVL.

The chain has TRBV19 and TRBJ1-2; possible D gene TRBD1, 6 bases. Per germline, CDR1 LNHDA and CDR2 SQIVND (reference sequence). V lost 3 bases and J 8 bases, leaving 10 bases between the germline ends. The CDR3 extends over 12 amino acids. The CDR3 nucleotides read TGTGCCAGTAGTATGGGACAAACGGGCTACACCTTC. As protein: CASSMGQTGYTF.

This clonotype was counted a few times. The CDR3 protein is CASSFPTGGDSYNEQFF. In nucleotides, the CDR3 is TGCGCCAGCAGCTTTCCCACAGGGGGTGACTCCTACAATGAGCAGTTCTTC. The V gene is TRBV5-1, the J gene TRBJ2-1; TRBD1 matches at 8 bases. CDR3 length equals 17 residues. Germline V gene lookup returns CDR1 SGHRS and CDR2 YFSETQ. Trimming took 2 bases from V and 0 from J; bases not matched to a gene: 7.

V usage is TRBV19 and J usage is TRBJ2-7, with a weak D call TRBD1 (8 bases). The germline V gene encodes CDR1 LNHDA and CDR2 SQIVND (reference sequence). The V and J ends lost 7 bases and 7 bases respectively, with 17 bases between them. The CDR3 extends over 13 amino acids. CDR3 nucleotide sequence: TGTGCCAGTACCAAACAGGGGGGGGAAGAGCAGTACTTC. Translating it yields CASTKQGGEEQYF.

The DNA for the CDR3 is TGTGCCAGCAGCGCCGGGACAGGACTGGTGAACACTGAAGCTTTCTTT. Encoded protein: CASSAGTGLVNTEAFF. V usage is TRBV9 and J usage is TRBJ1-1; the match to TRBD1 covers 8 bases. With 3 bases clipped from V and 0 bases from J, the junction kept 7 bases outside the gene matches. CDR1 and CDR2 (germline): SGDLS, YYNGEE. This CDR3 has 16 residues.

This clonotype was seen more than once but under ten times. The chain recombines TRBV29-1 with TRBJ1-2; 7 bases agree with TRBD1. V shed 5 bases, J shed 5 bases, and the junction held 5 bases outside the gene matches. The CDR3 sequence is 12 residues long. Germline CDR1 reads SQVTM; CDR2 reads ANQGSEA. The DNA for the CDR3 is TGCAGCGTTAGGGACAGTTCATATGGCTACACCTTC. Translation: CSVRDSSYGYTF.

This clonotype was recorded at least ten times. The CDR3 spells CASSVGGTGGGNEQFF. CDR3 DNA: TGTGCCAGCAGCGTAGGTGGGACAGGGGGAGGCAATGAGCAGTTCTTC. This rearrangement joins TRBV9 to TRBJ2-1, with 11 bases that match TRBD1. This CDR3 is 16 amino acids long. From germline, CDR1 is SGDLS and CDR2 YYNGEE. With V trimmed by 0 bases and J by 6 bases, 5 bases remained unmatched.

With regard to this clonotype: The junction does not match germline at one end; this may be a read error. The rearrangement uses TRBV7-8 and TRBJ2-3; weak D call: TRBD2 (6 bases). CDR3 length: 14 residues. Germline CDR1 SGHVS, CDR2 FQNEAQ. The CDR3: CASSGLGGTDTQYF. The CDR3 DNA is TGCGCCAGCAGCGGGCTGGGCGGCACAGATACGCAGTATTTT.

The chain joins TRBV5-1 to TRBJ2-7; D is uncertain. The CDR3 is 14 amino acids. From germline, CDR1 is SGHRS and CDR2 YFSETQ. The V end was cut by 2 bases, the J end by 1 base, with 10 bases between. The CDR3 nucleotides read TGCGCCAGCAGCTTTAGGTCAGTATCCTACGAGCAGTACTTC. Protein sequence: CASSFRSVSYEQYF.

This clonotype turned up a few times. The genes are TRBV7-8 and TRBJ1-1; 8 bases agree with TRBD1. Looked up from germline, CDR1 is SGHVS and CDR2 is FQNEAQ. The CDR3 is 16 amino acids. V shed 3 bases and J 7 bases; nucleotides not matched to a gene: 13. The CDR3 bases are TGTGCCAGCAGCTTTCAAGGACAGGGCGGGAACCTTGAAGCTTTCTTT. Protein product: CASSFQGQGGNLEAFF.

A word on this clonotype: Being one base from a much bigger clone, this may be a read error. The rearrangement links TRBV12-3 or TRBV12-4 to TRBJ1-4, with D unclear. This CDR3 contains 14 residues. DNA of the CDR3: TGTGCCAGCAGTTTAGGGGAGGCTGGTGAAGAACTGTTTTTT. This translates into CASSLGEAGEELFF.

This clonotype was observed at least ten times. This chain links TRBV7-3 with TRBJ2-3; the match to TRBD2 covers 8 bases. The CDR3 loop spans 14 amino acids. Germline CDR1 is SGHTA and CDR2 is FQGTGA. J was trimmed by 3 bases and V by 5 bases; bases with no gene match: 4. Written as DNA, the CDR3 is TGTGCCAGCAGCCCTACTAGCGGAACAGATACGCAGTATTTT. Its translation is CASSPTSGTDTQYF.